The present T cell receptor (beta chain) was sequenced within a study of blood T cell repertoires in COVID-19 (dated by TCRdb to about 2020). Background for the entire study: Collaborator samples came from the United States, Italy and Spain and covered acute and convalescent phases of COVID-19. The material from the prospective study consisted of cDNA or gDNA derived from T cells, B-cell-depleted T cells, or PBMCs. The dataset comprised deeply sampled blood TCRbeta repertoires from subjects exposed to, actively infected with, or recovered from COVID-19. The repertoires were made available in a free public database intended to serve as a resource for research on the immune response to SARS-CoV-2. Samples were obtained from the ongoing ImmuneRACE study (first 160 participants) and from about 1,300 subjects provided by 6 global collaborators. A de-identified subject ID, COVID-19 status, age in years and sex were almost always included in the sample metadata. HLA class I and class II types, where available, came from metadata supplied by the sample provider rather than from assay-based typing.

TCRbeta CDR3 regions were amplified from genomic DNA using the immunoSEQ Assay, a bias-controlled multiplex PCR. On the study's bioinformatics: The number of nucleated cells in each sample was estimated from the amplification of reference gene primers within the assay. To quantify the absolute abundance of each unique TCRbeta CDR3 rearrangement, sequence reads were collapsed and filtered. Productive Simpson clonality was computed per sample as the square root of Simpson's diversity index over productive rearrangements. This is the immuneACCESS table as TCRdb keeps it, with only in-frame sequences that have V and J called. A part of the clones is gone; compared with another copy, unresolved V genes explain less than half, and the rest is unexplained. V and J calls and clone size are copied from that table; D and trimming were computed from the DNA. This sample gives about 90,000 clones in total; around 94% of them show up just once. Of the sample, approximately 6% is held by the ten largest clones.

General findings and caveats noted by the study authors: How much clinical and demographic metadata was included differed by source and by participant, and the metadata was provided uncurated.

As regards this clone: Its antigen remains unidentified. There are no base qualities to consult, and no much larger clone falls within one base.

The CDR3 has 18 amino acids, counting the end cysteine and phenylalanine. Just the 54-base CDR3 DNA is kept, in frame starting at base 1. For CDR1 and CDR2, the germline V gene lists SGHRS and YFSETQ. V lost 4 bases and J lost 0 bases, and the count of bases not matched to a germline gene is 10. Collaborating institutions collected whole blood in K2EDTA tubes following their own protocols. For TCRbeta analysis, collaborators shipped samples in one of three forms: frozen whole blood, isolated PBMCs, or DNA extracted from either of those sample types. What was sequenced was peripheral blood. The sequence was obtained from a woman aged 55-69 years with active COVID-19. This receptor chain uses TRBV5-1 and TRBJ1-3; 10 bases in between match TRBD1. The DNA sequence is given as TGCGCCAGCAGCCTAACTCCGGGACAGGGGAGCTCTGGAAACACCATATATTTT. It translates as CASSLTPGQGSSGNTIYF. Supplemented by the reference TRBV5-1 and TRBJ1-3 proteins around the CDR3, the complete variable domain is KAGVTQTPRYLIKTRGQQVTLSCSPISGHRSVSWYQQTPGQGLQFLFEYFSETQRNKGNFPGRFSGRQFSNSRSEMNVSTLELGDSALYLCASSLTPGQGSSGNTIYFGEGSWLTVV.